The rows below give T cell receptor beta chains drawn from one sample of a study of control samples from healthy donors and cancer patients. The data were produced by immunoSEQ multiplex PCR, yet TCRdb's version contains in-frame clones alone and is incomplete. The data contain roughly 88,000 clones, roughly nine tenths of them singletons. Sequencing used blood. The receptors were gathered from a man in his fifties or sixties in good health. CDR3s include the opening cysteine and the closing phenylalanine or tryptophan. D genes are given only for firm matches. Not all rows give a size; the values are once, few, many and, for expanded clones, a class.

clone_size d_call j_call v_call cdr3_aa
NA NA TRBJ1-1 TRBV12-5 CASGLQVDTEAFF
NA NA TRBJ2-5 TRBV7-2 CASARSYAQETQYF
once TRBD2 TRBJ2-1 TRBV18 CASSPPGRDEQFF
NA NA TRBJ1-2 TRBV7-2 CASSLASGTNYGYTF
NA NA TRBJ1-4 TRBV29-1 CSAGVGEKLFF
NA TRBD2 TRBJ2-2 TRBV4-2 CASSQVGLAENTGELFF
NA TRBD2 TRBJ2-6 TRBV24-1 CATTWGLAGVPFSGANVLTF
NA NA TRBJ1-2 TRBV20-1 CSGGGSYGYTF
NA NA TRBJ2-2 TRBV19 CASSIRTGELFF
few NA TRBJ1-1 TRBV7-9 CATQGSTEAFF
NA NA TRBJ1-4 TRBV5-1 CASSLEGNSEEKLFF
NA NA TRBJ2-6 TRBV6-2/TRBV6-3 CASSYTDPGANVLTF
NA NA TRBJ2-7 TRBV5-1 CASSSDGSSYEQYF
NA NA TRBJ1-5 TRBV21-1 CASSTNGGTADQPQHF
NA NA TRBJ1-2 TRBV18 CASSRDLDFRYGYTF
NA NA TRBJ2-7 TRBV30 CAWRDFSYEQYF
NA NA TRBJ1-1 TRBV27 CASCSLRIAEAFF
few NA TRBJ2-1 TRBV6-2/TRBV6-3 CASSLTSDEQFF
NA TRBD1 TRBJ2-7 TRBV19 CASTPGQGSYEQYF
NA NA TRBJ1-2 TRBV19 CASSSTLRGGYTF
NA NA TRBJ2-2 TRBV24-1 CATSDPEPDWRMNTGELFF
NA NA TRBJ1-2 TRBV18 CASSLKFRGGGYTF
NA NA TRBJ2-7 TRBV3-1/TRBV3-2 CARAEGDSSYEQYF
NA NA TRBJ2-7 TRBV6-6 CASSAPTPPYEQYF
once NA TRBJ1-1 TRBV3-1/TRBV3-2 CASRGRGEAFF
NA NA TRBJ1-5 TRBV6-6 CASRLTGLRPDQPQHF
once NA TRBJ2-2 TRBV11-2 CASSLRFRQRNTGELFF